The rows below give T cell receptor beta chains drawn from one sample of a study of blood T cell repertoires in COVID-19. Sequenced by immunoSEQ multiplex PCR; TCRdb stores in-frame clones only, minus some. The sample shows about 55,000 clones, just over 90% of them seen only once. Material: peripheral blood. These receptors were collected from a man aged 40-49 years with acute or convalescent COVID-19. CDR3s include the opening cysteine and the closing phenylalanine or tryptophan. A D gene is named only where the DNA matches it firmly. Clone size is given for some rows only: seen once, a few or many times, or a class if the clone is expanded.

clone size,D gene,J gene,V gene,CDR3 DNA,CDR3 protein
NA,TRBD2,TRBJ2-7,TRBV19,TGTGCCAGTAGTGCCCTAGCGGGAGTAAGGCCCTACGAGCAGTACTTC,CASSALAGVRPYEQYF
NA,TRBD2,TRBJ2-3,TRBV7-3,TGTGCCAGCAGCTTCTACGGGCGGGGGAGCACAGATACGCAGTATTTT,CASSFYGRGSTDTQYF
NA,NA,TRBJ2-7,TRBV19,TGTGCCAGTAGTAGTGGTGCGTCCTACGAGCAGTACTTC,CASSSGASYEQYF
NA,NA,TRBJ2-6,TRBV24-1,TGTGCCACCAGTGATCCTCAGGTATCTGGGGCCAACGTCCTGACTTTC,CATSDPQVSGANVLTF
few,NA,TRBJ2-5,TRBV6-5,TGTGCCAGCAGTTTTAAAGAGACCCAGTACTTC,CASSFKETQYF
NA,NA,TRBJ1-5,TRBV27,TGTGCCAGCAGTTTATCCCCAGATAGCAATCAGCCCCAGCATTTT,CASSLSPDSNQPQHF
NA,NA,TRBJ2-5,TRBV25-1,TGTGCCAGCAGTAATATTGAGACCCAGTACTTC,CASSNIETQYF
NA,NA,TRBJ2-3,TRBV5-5,TGTGCCAGCAGCCCCGTCACAGATACGCAGTATTTT,CASSPVTDTQYF
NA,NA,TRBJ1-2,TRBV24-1,TGTGCCACCAGTGTTAGCGGAAACTATGGCTACACCTTC,CATSVSGNYGYTF
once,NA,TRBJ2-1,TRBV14,TGTGCCAGCAGCCAACATGCTACTCCCAATGAGCAGTTCTTC,CASSQHATPNEQFF
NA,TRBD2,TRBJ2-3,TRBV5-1,TGCGCCAGCAGCATACGACTAGCGGGAGTGACAGATACGCAGTATTTT,CASSIRLAGVTDTQYF
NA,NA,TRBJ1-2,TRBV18,TGTGCCAGCTCACCCGGACAGTTACTAGGCTACACCTTC,CASSPGQLLGYTF
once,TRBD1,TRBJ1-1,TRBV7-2,TGTGCCAGCAGCTCCAGGGACAGGGGCGGTGCTGAAGCTTTCTTT,CASSSRDRGGAEAFF
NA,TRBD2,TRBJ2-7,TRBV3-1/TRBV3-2,TGTGCCAGCAGCCAAGAGCCCAGAATCGGTCGGGAGGGCCCTTACGAGCAGTACTTC,CASSQEPRIGREGPYEQYF
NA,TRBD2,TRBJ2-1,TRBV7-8,TGTGCCAGCAGCTTAGTGCGGGGGAGCTCCTACAATGAGCAGTTCTTC,CASSLVRGSSYNEQFF
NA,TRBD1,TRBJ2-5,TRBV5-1,TGCGCCAGCAGCCCCTTTTCAGGGGGACAAGAGACCCAGTACTTC,CASSPFSGGQETQYF
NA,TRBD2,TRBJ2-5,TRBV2,TGTGCCAGCAGTGAACTAGCGGGAGGGCAAGAGACCCAGTACTTC,CASSELAGGQETQYF
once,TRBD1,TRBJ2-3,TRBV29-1,TGCAGCGTTGAAGCGACAGGGATCACAGATACGCAGTATTTT,CSVEATGITDTQYF
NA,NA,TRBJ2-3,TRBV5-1,TGCGCCAGCACCGACTTTGCAGATACGCAGTATTTT,CASTDFADTQYF
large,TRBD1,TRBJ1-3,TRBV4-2,TGTGCCAGCAGCCAAGAAGGGGGACAGGGAGTAGGAAACACCATATATTTT,CASSQEGGQGVGNTIYF
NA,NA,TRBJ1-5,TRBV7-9,TGTGCCAGCAGCCGGGGAGGGAAGAGCAATCAGCCCCAGCATTTT,CASSRGGKSNQPQHF
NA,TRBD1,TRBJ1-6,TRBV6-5,TGTGCCAGCAGTCGAAGGCAGGGGGCAGGTTCACCCCTCCACTTT,CASSRRQGAGSPLHF
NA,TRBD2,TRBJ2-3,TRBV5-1,TGCGCCAGCAGCTTGGGGGGGACTAGCGGGATAGATACGCAGTATTTT,CASSLGGTSGIDTQYF
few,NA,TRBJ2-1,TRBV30,TGTGCCTGGAGAGCGGACCTAGAGCAGTTCTTC,CAWRADLEQFF
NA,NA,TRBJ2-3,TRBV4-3,TGCGCCAGCAGCCAGCTGCACAGGGAGGGAGATACGCAGTATTTT,CASSQLHREGDTQYF
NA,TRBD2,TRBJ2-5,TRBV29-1,TGCAGCGTCCCTAGCGGGGTAGAGACCCAGTACTTC,CSVPSGVETQYF
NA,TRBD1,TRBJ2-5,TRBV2,TGTGCCAGCAGTGAACAGGGGGCAGGAGAGACCCAGTACTTC,CASSEQGAGETQYF
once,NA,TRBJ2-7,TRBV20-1,TGCAGTGCTAGTGGACTTCGCTCCTACGAGCAGTACTTC,CSASGLRSYEQYF
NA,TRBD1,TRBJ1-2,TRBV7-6,TGTGCCAGCAGCTCAAGACAGGGGACTAACTATGGCTACACCTTC,CASSSRQGTNYGYTF
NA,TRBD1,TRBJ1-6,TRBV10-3,TGTGCCATCAGTGAGTCGTCAGGGGGAATTTCGTCACCCCTCCACTTT,CAISESSGGISSPLHF
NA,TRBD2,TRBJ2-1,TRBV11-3,TGTGCCAGCAGCCCGACTAGCGGGCGCTCCTACAATGAGCAGTTCTTC,CASSPTSGRSYNEQFF
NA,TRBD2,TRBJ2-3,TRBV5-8,TGTGCCAGCCCCCGGGAGGACGCAAGCACAGATACGCAGTATTTT,CASPREDASTDTQYF
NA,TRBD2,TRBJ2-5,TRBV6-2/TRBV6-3,TGTGCCAGCAGTTACTCGAAACTAGCGGGGACACAAGAGACCCAGTACTTC,CASSYSKLAGTQETQYF
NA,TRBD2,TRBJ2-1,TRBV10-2,TGCGCCAGCAGGTTAACGGGAGGTTACAATGAGCAGTTCTTC,CASRLTGGYNEQFF
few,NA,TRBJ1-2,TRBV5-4,TGTGCCAGCAGCAGTGGGGAGTATGGCTACACCTTC,CASSSGEYGYTF
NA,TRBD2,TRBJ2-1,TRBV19,TGTGCCAGTAGCGGGACTAGCGGGAGTATTCACAATGAGCAGTTCTTC,CASSGTSGSIHNEQFF
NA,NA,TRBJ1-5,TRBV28,TGTGCCAGCAGGGGGGGTGGCGTCAATCAGCCCCAGCATTTT,CASRGGGVNQPQHF
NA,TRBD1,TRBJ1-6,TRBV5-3,TGTGCCAGAAGTCTACCGGGACAGGATAATTCACCCCTCCACTTT,CARSLPGQDNSPLHF
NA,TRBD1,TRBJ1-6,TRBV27,TGTGCCAGCAGTTATCTCCGGGACAGTCGGGGGAGTTCACCCCTCCACTTT,CASSYLRDSRGSSPLHF
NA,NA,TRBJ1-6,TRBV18,TGTGCCAGCTCCCCACCTACGGGGAGAGGGAATTCACCCCTCCACTTT,CASSPPTGRGNSPLHF
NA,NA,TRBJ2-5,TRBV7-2,TGTGCCAGCAATCCGGGGGTGCGTGAAACCCAGTACTTC,CASNPGVRETQYF
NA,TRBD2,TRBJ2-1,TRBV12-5,TGTGCTAGTGGTCCACCTAGCGGGCTCTACAATGAGCAGTTCTTC,CASGPPSGLYNEQFF
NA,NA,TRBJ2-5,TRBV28,TGTGCCAGCGGGGGGTTTCAAGAGACCCAGTACTTC,CASGGFQETQYF
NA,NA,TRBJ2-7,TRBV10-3,TGTGCCATCAGTGAGTCAGGGGGACAGTACTTC,CAISESGGQYF
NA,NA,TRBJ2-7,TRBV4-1,TGCGCCAGCAGCCAAGAGATAGCTAGCAAGACCTACGAGCAGTACTTC,CASSQEIASKTYEQYF
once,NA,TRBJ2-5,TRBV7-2,TGTGCCAGCTCCCCGCCAGGGTCAGAGACCCAGTACTTC,CASSPPGSETQYF
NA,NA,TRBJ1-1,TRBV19,TGTGCCACTAAGCCTCGACCGGGACATAGAAACACTGAAGCTTTCTTT,CATKPRPGHRNTEAFF
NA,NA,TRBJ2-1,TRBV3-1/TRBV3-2,TGTGCCAGCAGCCTCCTCTCGAGCGGTGAGCAGTTCTTC,CASSLLSSGEQFF